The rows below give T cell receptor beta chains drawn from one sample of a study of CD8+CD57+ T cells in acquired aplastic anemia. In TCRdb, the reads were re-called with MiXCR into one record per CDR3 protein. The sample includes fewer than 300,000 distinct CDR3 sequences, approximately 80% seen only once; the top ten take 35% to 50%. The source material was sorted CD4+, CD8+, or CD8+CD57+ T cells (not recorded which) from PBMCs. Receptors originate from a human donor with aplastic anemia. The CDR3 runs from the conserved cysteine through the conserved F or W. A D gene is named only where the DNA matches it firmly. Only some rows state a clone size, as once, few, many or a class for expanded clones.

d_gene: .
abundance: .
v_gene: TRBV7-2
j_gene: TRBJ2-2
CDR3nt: TGTGCCAGCAGCTTAGCGGGCGGGCCGCTGTTTTTT
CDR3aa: CASSLAGGPLFF

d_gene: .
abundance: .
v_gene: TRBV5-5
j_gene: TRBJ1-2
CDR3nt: TGTGCCAGCAGCTTGTCTATTAGCGCCGACTATGGCTACACCTTC
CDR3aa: CASSLSISADYGYTF

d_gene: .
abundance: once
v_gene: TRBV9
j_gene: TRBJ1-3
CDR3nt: TGTGCCAGCAGCGTAGGGTCCGGGGCCGCTCCTGGATACACCATATATTTT
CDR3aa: CASSVGSGAAPGYTIYF

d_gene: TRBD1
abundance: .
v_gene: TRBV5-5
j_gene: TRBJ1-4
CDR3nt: TGCGCCAGCAGCTTGACAGGGGGCGAGGAAAAACTGTTTTTT
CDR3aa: CASSLTGGEEKLFF

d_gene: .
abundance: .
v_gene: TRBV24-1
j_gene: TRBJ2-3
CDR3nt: TGTGCCACCAGTGCGGGAGATACGCAGTATTTT
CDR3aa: CATSAGDTQYF

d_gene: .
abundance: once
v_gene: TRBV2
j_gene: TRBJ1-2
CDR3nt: TGTGCCAGCAGGAATGGGCCTATCCATGACCACATCTTC
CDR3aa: CASRNGPIHDHIF

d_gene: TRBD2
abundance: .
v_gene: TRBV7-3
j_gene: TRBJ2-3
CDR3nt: TGTGCCAGCAGCTTTCAAAGAAGCGGGGGGGACGCGCAGTATTTT
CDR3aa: CASSFQRSGGDAQYF

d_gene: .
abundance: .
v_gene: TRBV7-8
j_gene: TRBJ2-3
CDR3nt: TGTGCCAGCGGGGTAGGGGGAACACCTACGCAGTATTTT
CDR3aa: CASGVGGTPTQYF

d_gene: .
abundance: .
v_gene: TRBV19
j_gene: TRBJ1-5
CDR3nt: TGTGCCAGCAGCCTGGCGGGAGGTTCGTACACGCAGCATTTT
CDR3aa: CASSLAGGSYTQHF

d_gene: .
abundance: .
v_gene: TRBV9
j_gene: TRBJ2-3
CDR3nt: TGTGCCAGCGGCGTGTCTGGGAACATTCAGTACTTCTTT
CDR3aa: CASGVSGNIQYFF

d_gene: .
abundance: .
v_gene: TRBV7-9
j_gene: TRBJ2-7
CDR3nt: TGTGCCAGCAGCTTAACCCGGTATTACGAGCAGTACTTC
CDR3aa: CASSLTRYYEQYF

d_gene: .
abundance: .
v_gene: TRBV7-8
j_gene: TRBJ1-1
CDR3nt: TGTGCCAGCAGCTTAGCTCTGAGACGGGACACGGAAGATTTCTTT
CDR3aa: CASSLALRRDTEDFF

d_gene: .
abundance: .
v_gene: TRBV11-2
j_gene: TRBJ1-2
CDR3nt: TGTGCCAGCAGCCGGGGCTTTAACTATGGCTACACCTTC
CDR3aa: CASSRGFNYGYTF

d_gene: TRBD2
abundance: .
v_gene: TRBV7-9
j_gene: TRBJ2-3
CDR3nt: TGTGCCAGCAGCTTTGAGAGAGGCGGGGGGAGCGAGTATTTT
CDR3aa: CASSFERGGGSEYF

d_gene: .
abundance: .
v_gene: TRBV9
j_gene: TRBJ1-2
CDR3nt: TGTGCCAGCGGAGTAGCTGGGGACATTCTCGTCTTCGGCTACACCTTC
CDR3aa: CASGVAGDILVFGYTF

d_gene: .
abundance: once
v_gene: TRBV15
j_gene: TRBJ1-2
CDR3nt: TGTGCCACCAGCAGAGGCACAGCCTATGGCTACACCTTC
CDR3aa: CATSRGTAYGYTF

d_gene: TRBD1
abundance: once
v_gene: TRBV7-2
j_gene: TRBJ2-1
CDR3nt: TGTGCCAGCAGCTTTCATCCAGACGGGACAGCCCTTTCCTACAATGAGCGGTTCTTC
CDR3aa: CASSFHPDGTALSYNERFF

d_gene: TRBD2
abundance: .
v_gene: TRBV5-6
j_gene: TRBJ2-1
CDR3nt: TGTGCCAGCAGCTTGGAGAGGGTAGCGGGAAAAAATGAGCAGTTCTTC
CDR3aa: CASSLERVAGKNEQFF

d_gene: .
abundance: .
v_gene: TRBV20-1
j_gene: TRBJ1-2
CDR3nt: TGCAGTGCTAGAGGACGGATAGGCTATGGCTACACCTTC
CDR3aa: CSARGRIGYGYTF

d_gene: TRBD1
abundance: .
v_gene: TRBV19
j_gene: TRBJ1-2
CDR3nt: TGTGCCAGTAGTTCACGGGGCAGGGGGGTGGGCTACGGCTTCACTTTC
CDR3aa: CASSSRGRGVGYGFTF

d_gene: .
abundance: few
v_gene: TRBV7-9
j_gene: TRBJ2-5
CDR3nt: TGTGCCAGCAGCTTGTACCAAGAGACCCAGTACTTC
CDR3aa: CASSLYQETQYF

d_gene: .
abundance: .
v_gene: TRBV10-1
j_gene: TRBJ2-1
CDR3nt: TGCGCCAGCAGGGGCGGGTGGGGGGATGAGAAGTACTTC
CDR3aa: CASRGGWGDEKYF

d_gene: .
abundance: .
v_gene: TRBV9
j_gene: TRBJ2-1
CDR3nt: TGTGCCAGCAGCCAGGGGGGCGAAAACGGGTATGTTGAGCAGTTCTTC
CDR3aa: CASSQGGENGYVEQFF

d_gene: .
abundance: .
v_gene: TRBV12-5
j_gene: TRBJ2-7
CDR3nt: TGTGCTAGTGGCTTGGATTACTCCTACGAGCAGTACTTC
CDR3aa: CASGLDYSYEQYF

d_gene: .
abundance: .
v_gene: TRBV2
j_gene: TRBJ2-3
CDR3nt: TGTGCCAGCGGGGACCGGGGCACAGATACTCCGTATTTT
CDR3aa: CASGDRGTDTPYF

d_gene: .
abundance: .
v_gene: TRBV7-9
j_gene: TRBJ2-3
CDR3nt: TGTGCCAGCAGCTTAGGGGCAGGCCATGGCTACACGTTCTTT
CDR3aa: CASSLGAGHGYTFF

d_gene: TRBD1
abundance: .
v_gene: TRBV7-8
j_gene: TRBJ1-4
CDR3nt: TGTGCCAGCAGCTTAGTGGACAGGGGGCGCACGCAGAATCTGTTTTTT
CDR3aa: CASSLVDRGRTQNLFF

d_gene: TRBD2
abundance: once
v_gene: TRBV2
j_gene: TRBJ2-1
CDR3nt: TGTGCCAGCAGTGCCGGGGGGATGCATGAGCAGTTCTTC
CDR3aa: CASSAGGMHEQFF

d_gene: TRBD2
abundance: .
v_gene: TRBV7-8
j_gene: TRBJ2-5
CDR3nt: TGTGCCAGCAGCTGGACTAGCGGGCGGGGTCCGCAGTCTCAGTACTTC
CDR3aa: CASSWTSGRGPQSQYF

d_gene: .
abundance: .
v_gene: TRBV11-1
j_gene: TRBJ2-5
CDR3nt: TGTGCCGCTAGCTTCGGGGTGACCCAGTACTTC
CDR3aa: CAASFGVTQYF

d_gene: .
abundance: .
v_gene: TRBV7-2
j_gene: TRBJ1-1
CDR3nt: TGTGCCAGCAGCTTAGAGGACTATCCCGTGATGAACACTGAAGCTTTCTTT
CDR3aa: CASSLEDYPVMNTEAFF

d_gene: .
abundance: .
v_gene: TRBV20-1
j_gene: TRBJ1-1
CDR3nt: TGTAGCTCCAGTAGTTGGGGACGCAAGAACACTGAAGCTTTCTTT
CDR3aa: CSSSSWGRKNTEAFF

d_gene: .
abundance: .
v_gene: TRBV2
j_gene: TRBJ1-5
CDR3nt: TGTGCCAGCAGAGCCAATCAGCCCCAGCATTTT
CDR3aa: CASRANQPQHF

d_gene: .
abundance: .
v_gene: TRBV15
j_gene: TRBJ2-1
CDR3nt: TGTGCCACCAGCAGGGAGGACAGCTCCTACAATGAGCAGTTCTTC
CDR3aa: CATSREDSSYNEQFF

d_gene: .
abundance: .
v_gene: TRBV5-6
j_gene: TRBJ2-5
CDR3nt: TGTGCCAGCAGCTTAGGATCGGGGGCTAGGGAGACCCAGTACTTC
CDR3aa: CASSLGSGARETQYF

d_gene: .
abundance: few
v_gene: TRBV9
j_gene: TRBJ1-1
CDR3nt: TGTGCCAGCAGCTTAGGGTCAGATACGCAGTATTTTTTCTTT
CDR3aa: CASSLGSDTQYFFF

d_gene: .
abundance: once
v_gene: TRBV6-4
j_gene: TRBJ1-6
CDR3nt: TGTGCCAGCAGGCCGCCGGACGCCAATTCACCCCTCCACTTT
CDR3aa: CASRPPDANSPLHF

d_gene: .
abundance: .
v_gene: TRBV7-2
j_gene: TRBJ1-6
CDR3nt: TGTGCCAGCAGCTTAGCGGAGGGCGCCGATAAGCAGCCCCTCCACTTT
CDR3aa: CASSLAEGADKQPLHF

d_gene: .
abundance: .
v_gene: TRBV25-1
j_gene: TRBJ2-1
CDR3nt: TGTGCCAGCAGCCCCGGGACTCTCGGCTCCTACAATGAGCAGTTCTTC
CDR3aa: CASSPGTLGSYNEQFF

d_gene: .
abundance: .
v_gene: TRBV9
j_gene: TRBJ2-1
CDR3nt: TGTGCCAGCAGCTTGGGGGCGGATGGGCGTTGGAATGAGCAGTTCTTC
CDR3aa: CASSLGADGRWNEQFF

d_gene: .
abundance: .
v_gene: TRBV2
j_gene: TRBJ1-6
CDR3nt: TGTGCCAGCAGTGAGGGCCGGCGGAATTCACCCCTCCACTTT
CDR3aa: CASSEGRRNSPLHF

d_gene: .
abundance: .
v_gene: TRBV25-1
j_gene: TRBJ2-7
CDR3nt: TGTGCCACCAAGACACCCGGGAGCGACGAGCAGTACTTC
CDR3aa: CATKTPGSDEQYF

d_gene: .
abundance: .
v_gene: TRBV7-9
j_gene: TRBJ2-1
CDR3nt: TGTGCCAGCAGCTTAGCGGGAGGGGGGGAAGATGAGCAGTTCTTC
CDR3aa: CASSLAGGGEDEQFF

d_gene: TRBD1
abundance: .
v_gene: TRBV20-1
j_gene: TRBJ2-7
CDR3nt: TGCAGCGTGTGGGGACAGACCACCGGCAAGCAGTACTTC
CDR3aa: CSVWGQTTGKQYF

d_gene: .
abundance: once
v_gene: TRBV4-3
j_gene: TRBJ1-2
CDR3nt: TGCGCCAGCAGCCATACAGAGGCCCAGCGCTACACCTTC
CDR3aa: CASSHTEAQRYTF

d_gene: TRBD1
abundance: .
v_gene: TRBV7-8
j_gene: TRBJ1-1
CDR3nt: TGTGCCAGCAGCTTAGATCTGAACGGGACAGCCCTTTCTTTCTTT
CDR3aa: CASSLDLNGTALSFF

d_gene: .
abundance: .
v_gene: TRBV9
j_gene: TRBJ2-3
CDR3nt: TGTGCCAGCAGCTTAGGGGGAGGTACCCATACGCAGTATTTT
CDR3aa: CASSLGGGTHTQYF

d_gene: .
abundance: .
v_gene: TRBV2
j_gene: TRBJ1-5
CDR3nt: TGTGCCAGCAGTACCGGTGGGCCCCAGCATTTT
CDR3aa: CASSTGGPQHF

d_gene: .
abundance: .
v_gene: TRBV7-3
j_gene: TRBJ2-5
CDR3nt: TGTGCCAGCAGCTTAGCGTCTTCTTACACAGATACGCAGTTC
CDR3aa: CASSLASSYTDTQF

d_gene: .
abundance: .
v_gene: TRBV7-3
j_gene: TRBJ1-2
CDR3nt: TGTGCCAGCAGCTTAAAGGCGGACGCCGTTGGCCAGATCTTC
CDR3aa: CASSLKADAVGQIF

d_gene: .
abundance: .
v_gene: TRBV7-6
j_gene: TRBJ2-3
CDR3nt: TGTGCCAGCAGCCTAGAGGGTAGGTTGGATACGCAGTATTTT
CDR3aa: CASSLEGRLDTQYF

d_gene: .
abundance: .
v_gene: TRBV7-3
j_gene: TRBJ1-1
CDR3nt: TGTGCCAGCAGAAAAGATCCGTCTGGGAACACAGATGCTTTCTTT
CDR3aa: CASRKDPSGNTDAFF